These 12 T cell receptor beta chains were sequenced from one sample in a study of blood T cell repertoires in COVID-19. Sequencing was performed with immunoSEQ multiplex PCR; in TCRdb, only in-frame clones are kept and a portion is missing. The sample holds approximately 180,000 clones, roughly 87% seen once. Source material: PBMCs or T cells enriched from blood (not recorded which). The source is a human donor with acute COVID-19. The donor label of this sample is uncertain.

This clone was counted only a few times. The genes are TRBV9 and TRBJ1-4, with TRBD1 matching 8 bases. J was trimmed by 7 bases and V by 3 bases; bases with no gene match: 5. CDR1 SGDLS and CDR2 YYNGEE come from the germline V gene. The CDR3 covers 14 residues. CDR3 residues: CASSAGQGGEKLFF. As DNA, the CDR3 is TGTGCCAGCAGCGCCGGACAGGGAGGTGAAAAACTGTTTTTT.

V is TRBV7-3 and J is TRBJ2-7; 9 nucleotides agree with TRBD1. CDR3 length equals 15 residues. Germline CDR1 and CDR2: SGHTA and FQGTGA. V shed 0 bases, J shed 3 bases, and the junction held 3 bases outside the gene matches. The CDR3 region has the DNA TGTGCCAGCAGCTTAACGGGGACAGGGAACTACGAGCAGTACTTC. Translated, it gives CASSLTGTGNYEQYF.

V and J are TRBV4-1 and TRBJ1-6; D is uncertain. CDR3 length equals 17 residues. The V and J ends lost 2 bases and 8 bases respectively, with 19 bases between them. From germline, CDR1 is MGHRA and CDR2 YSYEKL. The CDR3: CASSQKDHETTDSPLHF. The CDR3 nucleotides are TGCGCCAGCAGCCAAAAAGATCATGAGACAACCGATTCACCCCTCCACTTT.

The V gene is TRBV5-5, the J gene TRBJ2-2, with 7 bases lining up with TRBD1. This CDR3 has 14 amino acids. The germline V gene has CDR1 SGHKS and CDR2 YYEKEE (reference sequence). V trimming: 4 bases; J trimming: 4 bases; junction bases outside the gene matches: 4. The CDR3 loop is CASSRQGTTGELFF. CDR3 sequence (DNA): TGTGCCAGCAGCCGACAGGGTACCACCGGGGAGCTGTTTTTT.

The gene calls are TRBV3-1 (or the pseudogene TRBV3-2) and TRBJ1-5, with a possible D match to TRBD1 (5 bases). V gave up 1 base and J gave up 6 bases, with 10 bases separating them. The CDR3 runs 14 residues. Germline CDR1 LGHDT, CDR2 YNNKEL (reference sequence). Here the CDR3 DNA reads TGTGCCAGCAGCCAAGCCAGGGTGGGTCAGCCCCAGCATTTT. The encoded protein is CASSQARVGQPQHF.

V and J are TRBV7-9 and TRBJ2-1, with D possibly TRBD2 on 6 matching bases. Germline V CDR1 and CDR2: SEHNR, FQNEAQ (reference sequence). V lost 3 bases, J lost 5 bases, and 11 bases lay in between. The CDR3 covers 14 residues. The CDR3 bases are TGTGCCAGCAGCTTTGGGACTTCCAACAATGAGCAGTTCTTC. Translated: CASSFGTSNNEQFF.

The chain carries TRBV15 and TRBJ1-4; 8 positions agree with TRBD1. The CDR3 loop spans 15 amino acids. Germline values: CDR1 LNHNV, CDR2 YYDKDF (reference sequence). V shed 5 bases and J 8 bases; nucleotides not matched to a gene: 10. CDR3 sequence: CATSLPGGAREKLFF. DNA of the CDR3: TGTGCCACCAGCCTTCCAGGGGGCGCGCGGGAAAAACTGTTTTTT.

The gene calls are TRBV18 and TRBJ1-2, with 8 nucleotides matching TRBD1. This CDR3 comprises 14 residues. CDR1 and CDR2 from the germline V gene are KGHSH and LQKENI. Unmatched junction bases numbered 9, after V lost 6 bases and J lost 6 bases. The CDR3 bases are TGTGCCAGCTCCCCCCCAGGGGGCGAGGATGGCTACACCTTC. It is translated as CASSPPGGEDGYTF.

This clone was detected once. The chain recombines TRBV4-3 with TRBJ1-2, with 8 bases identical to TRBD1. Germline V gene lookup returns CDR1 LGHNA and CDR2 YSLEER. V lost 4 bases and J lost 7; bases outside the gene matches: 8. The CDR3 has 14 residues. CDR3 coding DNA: TGCGCCAGCAGCCTGGGACAGGATTTCAGTGGCTACACCTTC. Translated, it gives CASSLGQDFSGYTF.

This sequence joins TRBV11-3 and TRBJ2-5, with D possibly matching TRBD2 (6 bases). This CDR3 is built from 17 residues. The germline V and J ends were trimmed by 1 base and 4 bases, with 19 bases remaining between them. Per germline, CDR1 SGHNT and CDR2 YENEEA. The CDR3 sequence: CASSLGRAGAGGETQYF. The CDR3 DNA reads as TGTGCCAGCAGCTTAGGGAGAGCGGGTGCCGGGGGAGAGACCCAGTACTTC.

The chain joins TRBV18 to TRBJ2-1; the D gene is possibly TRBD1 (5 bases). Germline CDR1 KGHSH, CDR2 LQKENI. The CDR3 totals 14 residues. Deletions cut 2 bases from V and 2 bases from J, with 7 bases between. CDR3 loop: CASSPGAAYNEQFF. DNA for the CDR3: TGTGCCAGCTCACCAGGGGCTGCCTACAATGAGCAGTTCTTC.

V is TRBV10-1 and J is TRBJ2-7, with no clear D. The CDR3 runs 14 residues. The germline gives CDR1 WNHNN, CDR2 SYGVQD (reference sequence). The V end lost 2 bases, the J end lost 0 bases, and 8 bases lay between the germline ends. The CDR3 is CASSEDSSSYEQYF. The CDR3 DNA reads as TGCGCCAGCAGTGAGGACTCGAGCTCCTACGAGCAGTACTTC.